This record looks at one TCR beta chain sequence and its context. No DNA is shown, since the ends of the CDR3 on it are uncertain; the CDR3 is the one TCRdb lists. TCR beta VDJ and CDR3 profiling used genomic DNA as template. From the reads, TCRdb called clonotypes with MiXCR, one entry per CDR3 protein. The top ten hold over 35% of the sample, which has fewer than 300,000 distinct CDR3 sequences, 82% seen once. These data belong to a study of CD8+CD57+ T cells in acquired aplastic anemia. Study as a whole: Sorted CD4+ and CD8+ cells gave an average of roughly 3.2 ug of DNA.

Whoever was chosen for sequencing had shown CD8+CD57+ cell expansion by flow cytometry. Prior therapy had not been administered to any patient at the time of blood sampling. Inclusive of both ends, the CDR3 amounts to 15 amino acids. CDR1 is SEHNR and CDR2 is FQNEAQ in the germline V gene (reference sequence). V and J are TRBV7-9 and TRBJ2-3; the D call of TRBD2 is as the table states it, not checked on the DNA. Specimen: sorted CD4+, CD8+, or CD8+CD57+ T cells (not recorded which) from PBMCs. This sequence was found in a human donor with aplastic anemia. The CDR3 sequence is CASSVVETQYFGPYF.